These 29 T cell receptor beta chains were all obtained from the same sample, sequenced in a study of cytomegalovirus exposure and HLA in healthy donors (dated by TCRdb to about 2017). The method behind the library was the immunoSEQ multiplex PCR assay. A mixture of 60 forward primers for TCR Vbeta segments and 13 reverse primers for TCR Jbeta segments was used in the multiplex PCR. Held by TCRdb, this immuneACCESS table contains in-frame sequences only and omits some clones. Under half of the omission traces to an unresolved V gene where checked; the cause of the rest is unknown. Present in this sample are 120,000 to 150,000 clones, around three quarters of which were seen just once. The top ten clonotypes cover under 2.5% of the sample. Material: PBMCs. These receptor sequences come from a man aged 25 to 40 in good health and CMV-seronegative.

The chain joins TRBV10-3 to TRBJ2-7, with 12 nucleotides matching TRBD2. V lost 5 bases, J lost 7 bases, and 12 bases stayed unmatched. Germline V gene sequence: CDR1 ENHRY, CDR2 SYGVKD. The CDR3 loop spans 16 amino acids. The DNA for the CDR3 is TGTGCCATCAGTAGACAGACTAGCGGGGGACTAGAGGAGCAGTACTTC. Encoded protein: CAISRQTSGGLEEQYF.

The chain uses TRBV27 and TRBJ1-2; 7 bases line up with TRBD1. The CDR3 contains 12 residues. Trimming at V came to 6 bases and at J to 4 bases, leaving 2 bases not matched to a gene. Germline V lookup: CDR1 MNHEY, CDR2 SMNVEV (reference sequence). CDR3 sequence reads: CASRGQLYGYTF. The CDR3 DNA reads TGTGCCAGCAGGGGACAGCTCTATGGCTACACCTTC.

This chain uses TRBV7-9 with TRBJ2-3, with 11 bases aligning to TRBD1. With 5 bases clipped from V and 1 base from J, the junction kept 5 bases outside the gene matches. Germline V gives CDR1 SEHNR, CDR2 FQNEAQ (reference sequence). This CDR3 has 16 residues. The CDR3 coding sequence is TGTGCCAGCAGCCCCCGGACAGGGGGCGGCACAGATACGCAGTATTTT. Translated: CASSPRTGGGTDTQYF. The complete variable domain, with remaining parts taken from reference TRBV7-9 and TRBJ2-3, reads DTGVSQNPRHKITKRGQNVTFRCDPISEHNRLYWYRQTLGQGPEFLTYFQNEAQLEKSRLLSDRFSAERPKGSFSTLEIQRTEQGDSAMYLCASSPRTGGGTDTQYFGPGTRLTVL.

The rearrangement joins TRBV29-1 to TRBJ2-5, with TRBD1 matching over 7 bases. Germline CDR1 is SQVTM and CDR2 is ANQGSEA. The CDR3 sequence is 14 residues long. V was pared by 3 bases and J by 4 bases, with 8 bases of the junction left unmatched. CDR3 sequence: CSVDFDRVGETQYF. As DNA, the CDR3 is TGCAGCGTTGATTTTGACAGGGTGGGAGAGACCCAGTACTTC.

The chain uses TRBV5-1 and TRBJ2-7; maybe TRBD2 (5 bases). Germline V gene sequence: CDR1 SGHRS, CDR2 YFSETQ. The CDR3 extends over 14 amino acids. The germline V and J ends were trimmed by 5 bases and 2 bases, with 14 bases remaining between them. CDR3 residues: CASSQEDGAYEQYF. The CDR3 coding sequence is TGCGCCAGCAGTCAAGAGGACGGGGCCTACGAGCAGTACTTC.

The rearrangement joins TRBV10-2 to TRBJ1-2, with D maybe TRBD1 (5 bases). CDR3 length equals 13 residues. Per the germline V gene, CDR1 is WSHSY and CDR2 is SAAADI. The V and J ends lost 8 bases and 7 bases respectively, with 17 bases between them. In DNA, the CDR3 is TGCGCCAGCTGGGGGGGGTGGGATGGTGGCTACACCTTC. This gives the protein CASWGGWDGGYTF.

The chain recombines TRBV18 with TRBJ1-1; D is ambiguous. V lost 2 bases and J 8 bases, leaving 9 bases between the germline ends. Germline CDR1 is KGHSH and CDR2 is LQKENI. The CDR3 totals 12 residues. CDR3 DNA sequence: TGTGCCAGCTCACCAGATCGGGTCGAAGCTTTCTTT. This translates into CASSPDRVEAFF.

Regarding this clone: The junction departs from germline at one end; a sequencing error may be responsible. This chain's CDR3 is CASSTLAGGAYEQYF. CDR3 DNA sequence: TGCGCCAGCAGCACCCTAGCGGGAGGTGCCTATGAGCAGTACTTC. The chain couples TRBV5-1 to TRBJ2-7, with TRBD2 matching over 11 bases. CDR3 size: 15 residues. Germline CDR1 and CDR2: SGHRS and YFSETQ. The entire variable domain, with the rest obtained from reference TRBV5-1 and TRBJ2-7, is as follows: KAGVTQTPRYLIKTRGQQVTLSCSPISGHRSVSWYQQTPGQGLQFLFEYFSETQRNKGNFPGRFSGRQFSNSRSEMNVSTLELGDSALYLCASSTLAGGAYEQYFGPGTRLTVT.

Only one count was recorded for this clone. The DNA for the CDR3 is TGTGCCAGCAGATCCGGGGCTAGCGGCTCCTACAATGAGCAGTTCTTC. It yields the protein CASRSGASGSYNEQFF. The chain joins TRBV28 to TRBJ2-1; 7 nucleotides agree with TRBD2. This CDR3 spans 16 amino acids. The V and J ends lost 6 bases and 0 bases, in that order; junction bases with no gene match: 8. Germline V gene lookup returns CDR1 MDHEN and CDR2 SYDVKM.

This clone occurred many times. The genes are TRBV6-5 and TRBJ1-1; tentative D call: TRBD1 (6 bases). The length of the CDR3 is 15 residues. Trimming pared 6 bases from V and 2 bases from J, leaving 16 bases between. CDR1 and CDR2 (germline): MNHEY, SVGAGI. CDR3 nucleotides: TGTGCCAGCAGCCCCCCCGAACAGGGAAACACTGAAGCTTTCTTT. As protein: CASSPPEQGNTEAFF.

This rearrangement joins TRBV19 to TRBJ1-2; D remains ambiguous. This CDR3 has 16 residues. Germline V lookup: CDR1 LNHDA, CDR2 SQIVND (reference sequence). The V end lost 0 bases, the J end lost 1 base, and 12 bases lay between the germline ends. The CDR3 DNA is TGTGCCAGTAGTATAGAGGCACCAGGAAGTAACTATGGCTACACCTTC. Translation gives CASSIEAPGSNYGYTF.

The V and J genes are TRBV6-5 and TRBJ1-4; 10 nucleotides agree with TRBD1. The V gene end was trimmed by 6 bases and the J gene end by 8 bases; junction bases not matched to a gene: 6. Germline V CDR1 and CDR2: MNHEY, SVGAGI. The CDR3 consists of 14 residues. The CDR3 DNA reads TGTGCCAGCAGATGGGACAGGGGCGCCGAAAAACTGTTTTTT. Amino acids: CASRWDRGAEKLFF.

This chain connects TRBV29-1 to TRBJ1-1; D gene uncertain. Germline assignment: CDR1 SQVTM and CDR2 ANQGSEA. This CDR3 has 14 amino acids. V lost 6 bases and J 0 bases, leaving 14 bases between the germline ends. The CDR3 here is CSVAGRLVNTEAFF. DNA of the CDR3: TGCAGCGTCGCGGGGAGATTGGTGAACACTGAAGCTTTCTTT.

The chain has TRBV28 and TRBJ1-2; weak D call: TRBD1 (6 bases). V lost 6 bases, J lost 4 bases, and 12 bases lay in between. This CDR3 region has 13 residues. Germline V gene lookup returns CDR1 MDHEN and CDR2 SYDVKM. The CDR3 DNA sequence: TGTGCCAGCAGCAGACAGGTGACCTATGGCTACACCTTC. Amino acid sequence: CASSRQVTYGYTF.

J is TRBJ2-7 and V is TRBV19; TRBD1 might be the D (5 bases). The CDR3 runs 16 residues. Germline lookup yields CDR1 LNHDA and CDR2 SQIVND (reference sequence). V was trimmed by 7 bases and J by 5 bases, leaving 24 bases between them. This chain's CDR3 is CASNRQGRVVVNEQYF. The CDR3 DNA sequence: TGTGCCAGTAATCGGCAGGGAAGAGTCGTAGTGAACGAGCAGTACTTC. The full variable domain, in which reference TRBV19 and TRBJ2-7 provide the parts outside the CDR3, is DGGITQSPKYLFRKEGQNVTLSCEQNLNHDAMYWYRQDPGQGLRLIYYSQIVNDFQKGDIAEGYSVSREKKESFPLTVTSAQKNPTAFYLCASNRQGRVVVNEQYFGPGTRLTVT.

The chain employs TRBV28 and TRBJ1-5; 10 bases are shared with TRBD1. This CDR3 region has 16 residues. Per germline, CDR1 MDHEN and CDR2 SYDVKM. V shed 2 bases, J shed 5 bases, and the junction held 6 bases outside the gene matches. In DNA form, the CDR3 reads TGTGCCAGCAGTTTAAGGACAGGGGGAGATTATCAGCCCCAGCATTTT. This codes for CASSLRTGGDYQPQHF.

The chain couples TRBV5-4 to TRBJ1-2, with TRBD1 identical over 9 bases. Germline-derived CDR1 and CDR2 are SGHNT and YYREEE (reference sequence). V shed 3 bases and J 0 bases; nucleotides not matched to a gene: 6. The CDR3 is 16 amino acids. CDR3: CASSSGQGPANYGYTF. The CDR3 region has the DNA TGTGCCAGCAGCTCCGGACAGGGGCCTGCTAACTATGGCTACACCTTC. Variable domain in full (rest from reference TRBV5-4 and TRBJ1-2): ETGVTQSPTHLIKTRGQQVTLRCSSQSGHNTVSWYQQALGQGPQFIFQYYREEENGRGNFPPRFSGLQFPNYSSELNVNALELDDSALYLCASSSGQGPANYGYTFGSGTRLTVV.

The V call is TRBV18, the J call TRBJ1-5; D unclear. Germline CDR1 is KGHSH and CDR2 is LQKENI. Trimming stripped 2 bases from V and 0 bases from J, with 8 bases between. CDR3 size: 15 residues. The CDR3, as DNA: TGTGCCAGCTCACCAGCCAGGCATAGCAATCAGCCCCAGCATTTT. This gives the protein CASSPARHSNQPQHF.

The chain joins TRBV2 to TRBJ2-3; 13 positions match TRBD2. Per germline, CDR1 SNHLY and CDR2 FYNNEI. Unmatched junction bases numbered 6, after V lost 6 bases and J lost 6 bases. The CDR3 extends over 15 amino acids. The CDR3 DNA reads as TGTGCCAGCAGCGGACTAGCGGGAGCCGGGGATACGCAGTATTTT. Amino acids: CASSGLAGAGDTQYF.

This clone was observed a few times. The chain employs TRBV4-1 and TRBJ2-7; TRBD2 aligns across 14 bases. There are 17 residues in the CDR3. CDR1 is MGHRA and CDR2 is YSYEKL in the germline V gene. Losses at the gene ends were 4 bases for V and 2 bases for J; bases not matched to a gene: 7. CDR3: CASSPGLAGGSTYEQYF. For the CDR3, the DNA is TGCGCCAGCAGCCCTGGACTAGCGGGAGGATCCACCTACGAGCAGTACTTC.

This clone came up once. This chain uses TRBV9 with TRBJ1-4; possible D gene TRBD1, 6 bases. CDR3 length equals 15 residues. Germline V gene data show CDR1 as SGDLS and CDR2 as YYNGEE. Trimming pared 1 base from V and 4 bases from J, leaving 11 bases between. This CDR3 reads CASSVTEGVNEKLFF. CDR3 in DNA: TGTGCCAGCAGCGTAACCGAGGGGGTTAATGAAAAACTGTTTTTT.

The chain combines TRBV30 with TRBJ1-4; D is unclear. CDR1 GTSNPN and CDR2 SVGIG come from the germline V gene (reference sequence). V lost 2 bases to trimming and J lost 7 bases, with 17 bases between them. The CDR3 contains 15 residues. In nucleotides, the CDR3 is TGTGCCTGGAGTCGGTGGGAGACGGCGGGTGAAAAACTGTTTTTT. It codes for CAWSRWETAGEKLFF.

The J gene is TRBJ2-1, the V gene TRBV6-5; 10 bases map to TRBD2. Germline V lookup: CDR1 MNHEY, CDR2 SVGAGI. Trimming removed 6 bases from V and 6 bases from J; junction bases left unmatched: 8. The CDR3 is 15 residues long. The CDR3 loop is CASRPGASGSNEQFF. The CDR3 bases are TGTGCCAGCAGGCCTGGGGCTAGCGGGAGCAATGAGCAGTTCTTC.

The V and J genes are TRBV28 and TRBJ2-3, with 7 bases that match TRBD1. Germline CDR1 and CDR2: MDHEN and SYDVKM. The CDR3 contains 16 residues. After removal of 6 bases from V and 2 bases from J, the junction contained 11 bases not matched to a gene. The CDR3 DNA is TGTGCCAGCAGCAAAAGGACAGGCGAATTCACAGATACGCAGTATTTT. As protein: CASSKRTGEFTDTQYF.

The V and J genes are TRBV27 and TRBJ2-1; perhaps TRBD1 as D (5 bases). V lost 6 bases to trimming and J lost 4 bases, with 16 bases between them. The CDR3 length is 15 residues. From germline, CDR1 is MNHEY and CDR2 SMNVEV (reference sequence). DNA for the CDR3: TGTGCCAGCAGACCCTTCTGGGGCGGATACAATGAGCAGTTCTTC. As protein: CASRPFWGGYNEQFF.

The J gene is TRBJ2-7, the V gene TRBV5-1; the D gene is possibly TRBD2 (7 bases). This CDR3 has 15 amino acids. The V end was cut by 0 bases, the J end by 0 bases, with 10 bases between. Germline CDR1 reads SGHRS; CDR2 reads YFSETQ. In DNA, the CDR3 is TGCGCCAGCAGCTTGGATCGGGGGGCCTCCTACGAGCAGTACTTC. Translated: CASSLDRGASYEQYF.

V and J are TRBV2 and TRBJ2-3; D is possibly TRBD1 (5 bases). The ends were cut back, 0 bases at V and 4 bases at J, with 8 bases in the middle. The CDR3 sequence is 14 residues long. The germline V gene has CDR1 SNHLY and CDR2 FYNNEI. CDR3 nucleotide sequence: TGTGCCAGCAGTGAAGCGGGGCAGGCAGATACGCAGTATTTT. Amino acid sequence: CASSEAGQADTQYF.

CDR3 in amino acids: CASSAGQSENQYF. CDR3 sequence (DNA): TGTGCCAGCAGCGCCGGACAGTCCGAGAACCAGTACTTC. The V call is TRBV9, the J call TRBJ2-4, with a tentative D call TRBD1 (6 bases). V was clipped by 3 bases and J by 13 bases, with 17 bases between them. The CDR3 runs 13 residues. The germline V gene encodes CDR1 SGDLS and CDR2 YYNGEE.

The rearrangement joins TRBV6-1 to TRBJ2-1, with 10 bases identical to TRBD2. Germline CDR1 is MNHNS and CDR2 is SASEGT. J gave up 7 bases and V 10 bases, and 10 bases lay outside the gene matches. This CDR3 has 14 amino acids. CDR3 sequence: CATTLAGVVNEQFF. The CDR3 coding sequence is TGTGCCACCACCCTAGCGGGAGTTGTGAATGAGCAGTTCTTC.